This T cell receptor (beta chain) stems from a study of cytomegalovirus exposure and HLA in healthy donors. The CDR3 spans 13 residues. Germline V gene lookup returns CDR1 SEHNR and CDR2 FQNEAQ (reference sequence). Amplification used 60 Vbeta primers and 13 Jbeta primers. Libraries were prepared by immunoSEQ multiplex PCR; TCRdb keeps only in-frame clonotypes and omits some of them. This repertoire shows roughly 190,000 clones, 8.5% to 10% found once; its top ten account for approximately 1.3%. This clone has more than one count but fewer than ten. V and J are TRBV7-9 and TRBJ2-5; D perhaps matches TRBD1 (5 bases). The DNA end favors TRBJ2-7, so the J call may be wrong. Sequenced: PBMCs. The receptor was isolated from a woman in her twenties or thirties in good health and CMV-seropositive. This CDR3 reads CASSLGGRVEQYF. The CDR3 region has the DNA TGTGCCAGCAGCTTAGGAGGCAGGGTCGAGCAGTACTTC.